The 25 T cell receptor beta chains presented below share a single source sample, sequenced in a study of shared clonotypes between healthy human individuals. Profiled with immunoSEQ multiplex PCR; TCRdb holds only in-frame clones, not every one. Of about 660,000 clones in the sample, approximately 79% were seen once. Source material: memory CD4+ T cells sorted from blood. Subset defined: CD45RA-negative fraction. All receptors come from a woman younger than 45 in good health.

V and J are TRBV2 and TRBJ2-1, with 7 positions matching TRBD2. The CDR3 sequence is 13 residues long. J gave up 5 bases and V 3 bases, and 1 base lay outside the gene matches. In germline, CDR1 is SNHLY, CDR2 FYNNEI. The CDR3 sequence: CASSEGLHNEQFF. DNA for the CDR3: TGTGCCAGCAGTGAGGGACTACACAATGAGCAGTTCTTC.

In the case of this clone: The sample contains more than one DNA sequence encoding this CDR3. This chain joins TRBV5-1 and TRBJ1-1, with D unclear. Trimming took off 4 bases at V and 1 base at J, with 8 bases between the two ends. The V gene's germline CDR1 is SGHRS and CDR2 YFSETQ. The CDR3 is 13 amino acids. The CDR3 DNA reads TGCGCCAGCAGCCCAGACGGGAACACTGAAGCTTTCTTT. As protein: CASSPDGNTEAFF.

This rearrangement joins TRBV11-2 to TRBJ2-3; TRBD1 matches 7 bases. V lost 4 bases to trimming and J lost 6 bases; unmatched junction nucleotides: 7. CDR3 length equals 14 residues. CDR1 and CDR2 (germline): SGHAT, FQNNGV. CDR3 loop: CASSSNRGPDTQYF. The CDR3 coding sequence is TGTGCCAGCAGCTCAAACAGGGGACCTGATACGCAGTATTTT.

Note on this clone: The sample holds other DNA sequences that translate to the same CDR3. The J gene is TRBJ1-5, the V gene TRBV5-8; unclear D gene. Germline loops: CDR1 SGHTS, CDR2 YDEGEE. Trimming pared 4 bases from V and 1 base from J, leaving 9 bases between. There are 14 residues in the CDR3. The CDR3 coding sequence is TGTGCCAGCAGCCTTGGACTGAGCAATCAGCCCCAGCATTTT. This gives the protein CASSLGLSNQPQHF.

In regard to this clone: A far larger clone is only one base removed, so a read error is likely. Different DNA sequences within this sample yield the same CDR3. The CDR3 sequence: CASSPSAVASNQPQHF. In nucleotides, the CDR3 is TGTGCCAGCAGCCCCTCAGCAGTAGCTAGCAATCAGCCCCAGCATTTC. This rearrangement joins TRBV11-3 to TRBJ1-5; no clear D gene. There are 16 residues in the CDR3. The germline V gene has CDR1 SGHNT and CDR2 YENEEA.

The chain uses TRBV2 and TRBJ2-3; 12 positions match TRBD2. J lost 7 bases, V lost 3 bases, and 11 bases had no gene match. Germline V gene data show CDR1 as SNHLY and CDR2 as FYNNEI. The CDR3 length is 17 residues. The CDR3 nucleotides are TGTGCCAGCAGTGAGAAGGCTAGCGGGAGGGCCTCGAATACGCAGTATTTT. Translating it yields CASSEKASGRASNTQYF.

This chain links TRBV19 with TRBJ2-3; no clear D. The V gene's germline CDR1 is LNHDA and CDR2 SQIVND (reference sequence). V lost 4 bases, J lost 1 base, and 9 bases lay in between. The CDR3 runs to 14 residues. The CDR3 nucleotides are TGTGCCAGTAGTACAAGGACCCGCACAGATACGCAGTATTTT. This sequence encodes CASSTRTRTDTQYF.

This chain uses TRBV10-3 with TRBJ1-2, with 11 bases matching TRBD1. This CDR3 region has 16 residues. Germline loops: CDR1 ENHRY, CDR2 SYGVKD. V was clipped by 6 bases and J by 0 bases; unmatched bases: 6. The CDR3: CAISTGTGGTNYGYTF. The CDR3 DNA follows: TGTGCCATCAGCACCGGGACAGGGGGTACTAACTATGGCTACACCTTC.

The CDR3 DNA sequence: TGTGCCAGCAGTTTAAGCTCGTCAGATACGCAGTATTTT. Protein: CASSLSSSDTQYF. V and J are TRBV27 and TRBJ2-3; D ambiguous. Germline V gene data show CDR1 as MNHEY and CDR2 as SMNVEV (reference sequence). This CDR3 has 13 residues. V lost 2 bases to trimming and J lost 4 bases, with 7 bases between them.

As regards this clone: This specimen includes other DNA sequences encoding the same CDR3. This chain joins TRBV29-1 and TRBJ2-7; D is unresolved. V was cut by 4 bases and J by 3 bases, with 4 bases left in between. The germline gives CDR1 SQVTM, CDR2 ANQGSEA. The CDR3 extends over 10 amino acids. The CDR3 sequence is CSVGDYEQYF. The CDR3 bases are TGCAGCGTTGGGGACTACGAGCAGTACTTC.

The chain combines TRBV11-2 with TRBJ2-7, with no clear D. The germline V and J ends were trimmed by 0 bases and 2 bases, with 11 bases remaining between them. The CDR3 length is 15 residues. Germline V CDR1 and CDR2: SGHAT, FQNNGV. The CDR3 coding sequence is TGTGCCAGCAGCTTAGATGGATTCTCGCCCTACGAGCAGTACTTC. Its translation: CASSLDGFSPYEQYF. Supplemented by reference TRBV11-2 and TRBJ2-7, the full variable domain reads EAGVAQSPRYKIIEKRQSVAFWCNPISGHATLYWYQQILGQGPKLLIQFQNNGVVDDSQLPKDRFSAERLKGVDSTLKIQPAKLEDSAVYLCASSLDGFSPYEQYFGPGTRLTVT.

This chain uses TRBV7-8 with TRBJ1-5; TRBD1 matches at 7 bases. Losses at the gene ends were 1 base for V and 1 base for J; bases not matched to a gene: 4. This CDR3 is built from 16 residues. Germline V CDR1 and CDR2: SGHVS, FQNEAQ. Here the CDR3 reads CASSLETGRSNQPQHF. CDR3 nucleotides: TGTGCCAGCAGCTTAGAGACAGGGCGGAGCAATCAGCCCCAGCATTTT.

This chain connects TRBV25-1 to TRBJ2-1, with D perhaps matching TRBD1 or TRBD2 (5 bases each). CDR1 is MGHDK, CDR2 SYGVNS, per germline. The CDR3 has 15 amino acids. V was pared by 7 bases and J by 0 bases, with 13 bases between. In nucleotides, the CDR3 is TGTGCCAGCAACCGGGGCGGCAGCTCCTACAATGAGCAGTTCTTC. Protein product: CASNRGGSSYNEQFF.

In this sample, this clone turned up many times. V usage is TRBV4-1 and J usage is TRBJ2-5; 10 positions match TRBD1. Germline V gives CDR1 MGHRA, CDR2 YSYEKL. V trimming: 4 bases; J trimming: 5 bases; junction bases outside the gene matches: 10. This CDR3 contains 16 residues. In DNA form, the CDR3 reads TGCGCCAGCAGCCCCGGACAGGGGGATTTCGGGGAGACCCAGTACTTC. It specifies CASSPGQGDFGETQYF.

This chain links TRBV11-2 with TRBJ2-7; 7 bases line up with TRBD1. V gave up 4 bases and J gave up 3 bases; unmatched junction bases: 6. The germline V gene has CDR1 SGHAT and CDR2 FQNNGV. The CDR3 contains 14 residues. CDR3 residues: CASSSQDRDYEQYF. CDR3 bases: TGTGCCAGCAGCTCGCAAGACAGGGACTACGAGCAGTACTTC.

The chain couples TRBV7-9 to TRBJ2-4, with TRBD1 matching 12 bases. Germline V CDR1 and CDR2: SEHNR, FQNEAQ (reference sequence). The CDR3 totals 15 residues. Germline trimming cut 4 bases from V and 5 bases from J; bases unmatched to any gene: 3. CDR3 in amino acids: CASSSGQGAENIQYF. CDR3 DNA sequence: TGTGCCAGCAGCTCGGGACAGGGGGCCGAAAACATTCAGTACTTC.

The V and J genes are TRBV5-1 and TRBJ2-7, with 7 bases matching TRBD1. The CDR3 is made up of 14 amino acids. With 6 bases clipped from V and 4 bases from J, the junction kept 10 bases outside the gene matches. Germline loops: CDR1 SGHRS, CDR2 YFSETQ. As DNA, the CDR3 is TGCGCCAGCAATGCCGGGACAGCATCTTACGAGCAGTACTTC. Protein product: CASNAGTASYEQYF. Combining the CDR3 with reference TRBV5-1 and TRBJ2-7 gives the whole variable domain KAGVTQTPRYLIKTRGQQVTLSCSPISGHRSVSWYQQTPGQGLQFLFEYFSETQRNKGNFPGRFSGRQFSNSRSEMNVSTLELGDSALYLCASNAGTASYEQYFGPGTRLTVT.

The chain couples TRBV28 to TRBJ1-2; D is undetermined. Trimming stripped 5 bases from V and 4 bases from J, with 11 bases between. Per the germline V gene, CDR1 is MDHEN and CDR2 is SYDVKM. This CDR3 has 13 amino acids. CDR3 loop: CASSPTDFYGYTF. CDR3 coding DNA: TGTGCCAGCAGTCCCACAGATTTCTATGGCTACACCTTC.

CDR3 coding DNA: TGTGCCAGCAGCTTAACGGGATTCACAGATACGCAGTATTTT. It encodes CASSLTGFTDTQYF. This sequence joins TRBV7-3 and TRBJ2-3; no definite D call. Trimming pared 0 bases from V and 2 bases from J, leaving 6 bases between. This CDR3 region has 14 residues. Germline V gives CDR1 SGHTA, CDR2 FQGTGA.

This clone was recorded only once. The chain carries TRBV27 and TRBJ2-1; 10 bases agree with TRBD2. This CDR3 is built from 15 residues. Germline CDR1 MNHEY, CDR2 SMNVEV (reference sequence). J gave up 1 base and V 6 bases, and 3 bases lay outside the gene matches. CDR3 region: CASRRTSGSYNEQFF. The CDR3 DNA reads as TGTGCCAGCAGGAGGACTAGCGGTTCCTACAATGAGCAGTTCTTC.

V gene TRBV19 combines with J gene TRBJ1-2; TRBD1 matches at 8 bases. Germline V gives CDR1 LNHDA, CDR2 SQIVND (reference sequence). Trimming cost V 5 bases and J 4 bases; bases outside gene matches: 9. This CDR3 comprises 15 residues. The DNA for the CDR3 is TGTGCCAGTAGTCCGCCGGACAGGGATACCTATGGCTACACCTTC. Protein: CASSPPDRDTYGYTF.

The chain couples TRBV19 to TRBJ2-4; 11 positions agree with TRBD2. Unmatched junction bases numbered 9, after V lost 6 bases and J lost 5 bases. The CDR3 contains 16 residues. The V gene's germline CDR1 is LNHDA and CDR2 SQIVND (reference sequence). The CDR3 sequence is CASRKTGLAVENIQYF. CDR3 coding DNA: TGTGCCAGTAGGAAGACGGGACTAGCGGTCGAAAACATTCAGTACTTC.

The V call is TRBV5-4, the J call TRBJ2-6; TRBD1 aligns across 7 bases. The V segment lost 4 bases and the J segment 4 bases; nucleotides outside the gene matches: 8. Germline V lookup: CDR1 SGHNT, CDR2 YYREEE (reference sequence). The CDR3 is made up of 16 amino acids. The CDR3 sequence: CASSLETGRGANVLTF. CDR3 DNA sequence: TGTGCCAGCAGCCTGGAGACAGGGAGAGGGGCCAACGTCCTGACTTTC.

The genes are TRBV6-5 and TRBJ2-2; D gene unclear. CDR3 length: 15 residues. V was clipped by 6 bases and J by 6 bases, with 17 bases between them. Per the germline V gene, CDR1 is MNHEY and CDR2 is SVGAGI. This chain's CDR3 is CASSRVIGLSGELFF. CDR3 nucleotide sequence: TGTGCCAGCAGCCGGGTCATCGGCTTGTCCGGGGAGCTGTTTTTT.

The gene calls are TRBV20-1 and TRBJ2-3; D call uncertain. CDR3 size: 11 residues. Deletions cut 4 bases from V and 5 bases from J, with 7 bases between. Per germline, CDR1 DFQATT and CDR2 SNEGSKA (reference sequence). As DNA, the CDR3 is TGCAGTGCTAACTACGGAGATACGCAGTATTTT. It yields the protein CSANYGDTQYF.